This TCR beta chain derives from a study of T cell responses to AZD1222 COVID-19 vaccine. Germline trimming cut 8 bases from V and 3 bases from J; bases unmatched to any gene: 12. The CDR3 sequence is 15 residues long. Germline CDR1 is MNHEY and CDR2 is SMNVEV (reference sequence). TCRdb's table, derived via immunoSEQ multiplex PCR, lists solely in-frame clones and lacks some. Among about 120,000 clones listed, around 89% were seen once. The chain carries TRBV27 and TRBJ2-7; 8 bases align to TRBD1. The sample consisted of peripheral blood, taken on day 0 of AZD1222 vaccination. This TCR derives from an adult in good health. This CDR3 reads CASRNPGQAGYEQYF. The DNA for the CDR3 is TGTGCCAGCCGCAACCCGGGACAGGCGGGCTACGAGCAGTACTTC.